Below, 20 T cell receptor beta chains from the same sample are listed, as sequenced in a study of blood T cell repertoires in COVID-19. Clones were sequenced by immunoSEQ multiplex PCR, and TCRdb holds only the in-frame ones, with some missing. In the table there are approximately 280,000 clones, around 85% of which are singletons. Material for sequencing was PBMCs or T cells enriched from blood (not recorded which). The source is a woman aged 40 to 50 who had recovered from COVID-19.

This sequence joins TRBV29-1 and TRBJ2-5; D may be TRBD2 (5 bases). Trimming pared 6 bases from V and 0 bases from J, leaving 8 bases between. The germline CDR1 and CDR2 sequences are SQVTM and ANQGSEA. The CDR3 totals 12 residues. The DNA for the CDR3 is TGCAGCGTAGAGCGGAACCAAGAGACCCAGTACTTC. Protein sequence: CSVERNQETQYF.

This clone has just a few counts. The chain recombines TRBV10-1 with TRBJ2-7, with TRBD1 matching over 7 bases. V trimming: 0 bases; J trimming: 3 bases; junction bases outside the gene matches: 5. This CDR3 has 15 residues. Germline lookup yields CDR1 WNHNN and CDR2 SYGVQD (reference sequence). The CDR3 nucleotides are TGCGCCAGCAGTGAGTCCGGGGACAGAGACTACGAGCAGTACTTC. Residues: CASSESGDRDYEQYF.

The V and J genes are TRBV5-4 and TRBJ2-1, with 10 bases fitting TRBD2. The V gene's germline CDR1 is SGHNT and CDR2 YYREEE (reference sequence). Losses at the gene ends were 5 bases for V and 9 bases for J; bases not matched to a gene: 14. This CDR3 is 16 amino acids long. CDR3 in DNA: TGTGCCAGCAGTCTCGATAGCGGGAGGAGCGGGGGTGAGCAGTTCTTC. Translation: CASSLDSGRSGGEQFF.

This clone was seen more than once but under ten times. The V call is TRBV5-4, the J call TRBJ2-1, with 16 bases lining up with TRBD2. The CDR3 length is 16 residues. Trimming cost V 4 bases and J 5 bases; bases outside gene matches: 3. The V gene's germline CDR1 is SGHNT and CDR2 YYREEE (reference sequence). The DNA for the CDR3 is TGTGCCAGCAGCCAGGGACTAGCGGGAGGGGACAATGAGCAGTTCTTC. Translation gives CASSQGLAGGDNEQFF.

The chain carries TRBV15 and TRBJ1-1; no clear D gene. In germline, CDR1 is LNHNV, CDR2 YYDKDF (reference sequence). This CDR3 contains 15 residues. The ends were cut back, 0 bases at V and 0 bases at J, with 8 bases in the middle. DNA of the CDR3: TGTGCCACCAGCAGAGATCTAGCAGTGAACACTGAAGCTTTCTTT. Amino acid sequence: CATSRDLAVNTEAFF.

This clone was observed a few times. The chain combines TRBV19 with TRBJ2-5, with a possible D match to TRBD2 (6 bases). CDR3 size: 13 residues. V was trimmed by 8 bases and J by 3 bases, leaving 13 bases between them. Germline loops: CDR1 LNHDA, CDR2 SQIVND (reference sequence). CDR3 DNA sequence: TGTGCCAGTTCTCGGCGGGGAAAAGAGACCCAGTACTTC. Translating it yields CASSRRGKETQYF.

J is TRBJ2-5 and V is TRBV3-1 (or the pseudogene TRBV3-2); 10 bases are a match to TRBD2. V shed 2 bases and J 2 bases; nucleotides not matched to a gene: 8. This CDR3 comprises 17 residues. Germline loops: CDR1 LGHDT, CDR2 YNNKEL (reference sequence). CDR3 bases: TGTGCCAGCAGCCAAACGCGGCTACTAGCGGGACAAGAGACCCAGTACTTC. Amino acids: CASSQTRLLAGQETQYF.

The chain couples TRBV28 to TRBJ2-1, with 9 nucleotides matching TRBD2. Trimming took 7 bases from V and 8 from J; bases not matched to a gene: 21. Germline V CDR1 and CDR2: MDHEN, SYDVKM. This CDR3 region has 18 residues. The CDR3: CASNPGSHSGRFEDEQFF. For the CDR3, the DNA is TGTGCCAGCAACCCCGGCAGCCATAGCGGGAGATTTGAGGATGAGCAGTTCTTC.

The CDR3 reads CASSYYESRGYTF. The CDR3 coding sequence is TGTGCCAGCAGTTACTATGAGTCGAGGGGCTACACCTTC. The rearrangement joins TRBV6-5 to TRBJ1-2; D call uncertain. V dropped 1 base and J dropped 8 bases, with 11 bases sitting between them. This CDR3 is built from 13 residues. Germline V gene data show CDR1 as MNHEY and CDR2 as SVGAGI.

The chain combines TRBV19 with TRBJ2-2, with 8 bases identical to TRBD1. The germline gives CDR1 LNHDA, CDR2 SQIVND (reference sequence). The ends lost 8 bases at V and 3 bases at J; junction bases unmatched: 8. This CDR3 has 15 amino acids. The CDR3 DNA sequence: TGTGCCAGTTTAGCCGGGACAGGATACACCGGGGAGCTGTTTTTT. Encoded protein: CASLAGTGYTGELFF.

This chain connects TRBV9 to TRBJ2-6; maybe TRBD1 (5 bases). The CDR3 consists of 18 residues. Germline values: CDR1 SGDLS, CDR2 YYNGEE. Trimming pared 5 bases from V and 0 bases from J, leaving 18 bases between. The CDR3 coding sequence is TGTGCCAGCAGTGCTGATGACAGACCCAGCTCTGGGGCCAACGTCCTGACTTTC. It yields the protein CASSADDRPSSGANVLTF.

The chain links TRBV4-1 to TRBJ1-5, with D perhaps TRBD1 (5 bases). Germline V gene sequence: CDR1 MGHRA, CDR2 YSYEKL. Trimming pared 0 bases from V and 5 bases from J, leaving 11 bases between. The CDR3 sequence is 15 residues long. The CDR3 coding sequence is TGCGCCAGCAGCCAAGATAAACAGGCTTATCAGCCCCAGCATTTT. It specifies CASSQDKQAYQPQHF.

The gene calls are TRBV7-3 and TRBJ1-5; TRBD1 matches at 7 bases. Looked up from germline, CDR1 is SGHTA and CDR2 is FQGTGA. The trim removed 4 bases at V and 4 bases at J, leaving 4 bases unmatched. This CDR3 spans 14 amino acids. As DNA, the CDR3 is TGTGCCAGCAGCTCGGACAGGACGAATCAGCCCCAGCATTTT. Translating gives CASSSDRTNQPQHF.

This clone was counted once. The V gene is TRBV6-5, the J gene TRBJ2-5; tentative D call: TRBD2 (6 bases). With 11 bases removed from V and 6 bases from J, the gap between germline ends came to 19 bases. This CDR3 contains 13 residues. Looked up from germline, CDR1 is MNHEY and CDR2 is SVGAGI. The CDR3 is CAAKGGGLKTQYF. CDR3 coding DNA: TGTGCCGCAAAGGGAGGAGGGCTGAAGACCCAGTACTTC.

The gene calls are TRBV6-2 or TRBV6-3 and TRBJ1-1; tentative D call: TRBD1 (5 bases). The germline V gene encodes CDR1 MNHEY and CDR2 SVGEGT. The V gene lost 3 bases and the J gene lost 4 bases, with 12 bases spanning the gap. This CDR3 spans 14 amino acids. The chain's CDR3 is CASSYKGPSTEAFF. DNA of the CDR3: TGTGCCAGCAGTTATAAGGGGCCCAGCACTGAAGCTTTCTTT.

V and J are TRBV28 and TRBJ2-7, with D possibly TRBD2 on 6 matching bases. The CDR3 runs 12 residues. From germline, CDR1 is MDHEN and CDR2 SYDVKM. The germline V and J ends were trimmed by 3 bases and 6 bases, with 9 bases remaining between them. Here the CDR3 reads CASSLAGSEQYF. In nucleotides, the CDR3 is TGTGCCAGCAGTTTGGCGGGATCCGAGCAGTACTTC.

V is TRBV7-2 and J is TRBJ2-7, with D maybe TRBD2 (5 bases). Per the germline V gene, CDR1 is SGHTA and CDR2 is FQGNSA. The CDR3 runs 14 residues. The germline V and J ends were trimmed by 6 bases and 0 bases, with 12 bases remaining between them. The CDR3 coding sequence is TGTGCCAGCAGACGGGCGGGCGACTCCTACGAGCAGTACTTC. It yields the protein CASRRAGDSYEQYF. Using reference TRBV7-2 and TRBJ2-7 for the parts outside the CDR3, the full variable domain is GAGVSQSPSNKVTEKGKDVELRCDPISGHTALYWYRQSLGQGLEFLIYFQGNSAPDKSGLPSDRFSAERTGGSVSTLTIQRTQQEDSAVYLCASRRAGDSYEQYFGPGTRLTVT.

This clone was counted a single time. The chain recombines TRBV5-1 with TRBJ2-1, with 8 positions matching TRBD2. CDR3 length: 15 residues. J gave up 4 bases and V 4 bases, and 7 bases lay outside the gene matches. The germline V gene has CDR1 SGHRS and CDR2 YFSETQ. Here the CDR3 DNA reads TGCGCCAGCAGCCCCCCCAGCGGGAGTTACAATGAGCAGTTCTTC. This sequence encodes CASSPPSGSYNEQFF.

This chain joins TRBV7-2 and TRBJ2-7, with 7 bases identical to TRBD1. Losses at the gene ends were 3 bases for V and 3 bases for J; bases not matched to a gene: 8. Germline-derived CDR1 and CDR2 are SGHTA and FQGNSA. The CDR3 runs 15 residues. CDR3 DNA: TGTGCCAGCAGCTTCTCCAGGGCAGGGGGCTACGAGCAGTACTTC. Translating it yields CASSFSRAGGYEQYF.

The chain carries TRBV19 and TRBJ2-6; D perhaps matches TRBD1 (6 bases). With 2 bases removed from V and 3 bases from J, the gap between germline ends came to 14 bases. The CDR3 loop spans 17 amino acids. The germline gives CDR1 LNHDA, CDR2 SQIVND (reference sequence). Here the CDR3 DNA reads TGTGCCAGTAGTATATCAGGGGCCCCTTTTGGGGCCAACGTCCTGACTTTC. Translating it yields CASSISGAPFGANVLTF. The variable domain in full, with the rest retrieved from reference TRBV19 and TRBJ2-6, is DGGITQSPKYLFRKEGQNVTLSCEQNLNHDAMYWYRQDPGQGLRLIYYSQIVNDFQKGDIAEGYSVSREKKESFPLTVTSAQKNPTAFYLCASSISGAPFGANVLTFGAGSRLTVL.